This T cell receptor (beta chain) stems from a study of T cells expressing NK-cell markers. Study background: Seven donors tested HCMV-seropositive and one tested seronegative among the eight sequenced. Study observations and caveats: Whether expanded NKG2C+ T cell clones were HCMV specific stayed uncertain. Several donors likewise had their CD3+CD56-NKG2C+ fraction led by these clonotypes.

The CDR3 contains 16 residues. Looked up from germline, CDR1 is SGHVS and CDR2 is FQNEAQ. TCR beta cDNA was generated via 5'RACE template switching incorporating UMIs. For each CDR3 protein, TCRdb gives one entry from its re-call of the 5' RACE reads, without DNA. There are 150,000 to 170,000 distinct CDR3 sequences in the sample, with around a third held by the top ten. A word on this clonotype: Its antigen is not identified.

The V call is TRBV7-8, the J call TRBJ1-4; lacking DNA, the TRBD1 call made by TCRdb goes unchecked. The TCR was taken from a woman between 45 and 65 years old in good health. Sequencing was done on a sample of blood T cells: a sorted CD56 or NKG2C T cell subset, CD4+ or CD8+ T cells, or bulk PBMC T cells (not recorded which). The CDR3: CASSLEGTGGNEKLFF.